The 24 T cell receptor beta chains given below trace back to one sample, sequenced in a study of liver allograft versus peripheral blood T cells. Whole-study context: Graft-liver T cell receptor repertoires were compared against recipient peripheral blood repertoires.

One entry per CDR3 protein, called by TCRdb with MiXCR from the reads. The table includes 9,500 to 12,000 distinct CDR3 sequences, 19% detected once. These TCRs come from a human patient who had a liver transplant. The T cells may partly be graft donor cells.

This clonotype was detected ten times or more. This chain links TRBV19 with TRBJ1-1; maybe TRBD1 (6 bases). The CDR3 length is 11 residues. The germline CDR1 and CDR2 sequences are LNHDA and SQIVND (reference sequence). The ends were cut back, 7 bases at V and 10 bases at J, with 13 bases in the middle. The CDR3 loop reads CASIGGLGAFF. Written as DNA, the CDR3 is TGTGCCAGTATCGGGGGCCTGGGAGCTTTCTTT.

This clonotype was detected a few times. V usage is TRBV28 and J usage is TRBJ2-7, with D maybe TRBD2 (7 bases). CDR3 size: 16 residues. Trimming pared 7 bases from V and 6 bases from J, leaving 25 bases between. CDR1 MDHEN and CDR2 SYDVKM come from the germline V gene. CDR3 sequence reads: CASTLGGGPRPSEQYF. The CDR3 DNA follows: TGTGCCAGCACCCTGGGGGGGGGGCCTCGCCCTTCCGAGCAGTACTTC.

This clonotype is classed as medium-sized. The chain links TRBV6-5 to TRBJ1-2; D is unresolved. CDR3 size: 13 residues. Germline values: CDR1 MNHEY, CDR2 SVGAGI. V was clipped by 2 bases and J by 5 bases, with 9 bases between them. The CDR3 sequence is CASSYPRAYGYTF. CDR3 in DNA: TGTGCCAGCAGTTACCCCCGCGCTTATGGCTACACCTTC.

This clonotype counts as medium-sized. The chain links TRBV24-1 to TRBJ1-6, with unresolved D. Germline CDR1 reads KGHDR; CDR2 reads SFDVKD. This CDR3 has 15 amino acids. With 5 bases removed from V and 7 bases from J, the gap between germline ends came to 14 bases. As DNA, the CDR3 is TGTGCCACCAGTGGCGGGAGGTGGGAGAATTCACCCCTCCACTTT. Encoded protein: CATSGGRWENSPLHF.

CDR3 sequence reads: CASSLVGPPGAGELFF. The CDR3 DNA is TGCGCCAGCAGCTTGGTGGGGCCCCCGGGGGCCGGGGAGCTGTTTTTT. The rearrangement uses TRBV5-1 and TRBJ2-2; perhaps TRBD2 as D (6 bases). V lost 0 bases, J lost 6 bases, and 15 bases lay in between. Germline CDR1 SGHRS, CDR2 YFSETQ. The CDR3 is made up of 16 amino acids. Filled out from reference TRBV5-1 and TRBJ2-2, the complete variable domain reads KAGVTQTPRYLIKTRGQQVTLSCSPISGHRSVSWYQQTPGQGLQFLFEYFSETQRNKGNFPGRFSGRQFSNSRSEMNVSTLELGDSALYLCASSLVGPPGAGELFFGEGSRLTVL.

The J gene is TRBJ2-2, the V gene TRBV9; 10 bases match TRBD2. The CDR3 is 14 amino acids. V was pared by 0 bases and J by 7 bases, with 0 bases of the junction left unmatched. The V gene's germline CDR1 is SGDLS and CDR2 YYNGEE. The CDR3 DNA sequence: TGTGCCAGCAGCGTAGTAGCGGGAGGCGGGGAGCTGTTTTTT. Translation: CASSVVAGGGELFF.

This clonotype has just a few counts. The V call is TRBV12-3 or TRBV12-4, the J call TRBJ1-5, with a weak D call TRBD1 (6 bases). Trimming cost V 6 bases and J 3 bases, with 12 bases left between them. The CDR3 runs to 14 residues. CDR3 region: CASSHGQLNQPQHF. CDR3 sequence (DNA): TGTGCCAGCAGCCACGGACAGCTCAATCAGCCCCAGCATTTT.

V is TRBV13 and J is TRBJ2-7; D is perhaps TRBD1 or TRBD2 (6 bases each). Trimming shortened V by 8 bases and J by 4 bases, and 18 bases separated the two germline ends. This CDR3 comprises 14 residues. Germline V CDR1 and CDR2: PRHDT, FYEKMQ (reference sequence). The CDR3 region has the DNA TGTGCCAGCGAGATTGGGGGGCGGCGGTACGAGCAGTACTTC. It encodes CASEIGGRRYEQYF.

The rearrangement links TRBV25-1 to TRBJ2-1; 13 nucleotides align to TRBD2. The length of the CDR3 is 18 residues. Germline-derived CDR1 and CDR2 are MGHDK and SYGVNS. The V segment lost 1 base and the J segment 1 base; nucleotides outside the gene matches: 4. CDR3 nucleotide sequence: TGTGCCAGCAGTGAATGGACTAGCGGGAGAGGGTCCTACAATGAGCAGTTCTTC. Residues: CASSEWTSGRGSYNEQFF.

Sample share makes this clonotype medium-sized. The chain joins TRBV27 to TRBJ2-1; perhaps D is TRBD1 or TRBD2 (7 bases each). The CDR3 consists of 14 residues. Germline V gene data show CDR1 as MNHEY and CDR2 as SMNVEV (reference sequence). The V and J ends lost 1 base and 9 bases respectively, with 13 bases between them. The CDR3 spells CASSLWGGGGEQFF. The CDR3 DNA reads TGTGCCAGCAGTTTATGGGGAGGGGGCGGTGAGCAGTTCTTC.

In this sample, this clonotype is medium-sized (0.01 to 0.1%). This chain connects TRBV29-1 to TRBJ2-5; perhaps TRBD2 as D (5 bases). The ends were cut back, 7 bases at V and 5 bases at J, with 11 bases in the middle. The CDR3 sequence is 11 residues long. From germline, CDR1 is SQVTM and CDR2 ANQGSEA. This CDR3 reads CSAEGAETQYF. The CDR3, as DNA: TGCAGCGCCGAGGGTGCCGAGACCCAGTACTTC.

CDR3 coding DNA: TGTGCCAGCAGTGAAACAAGGGGGCTAGGTGGAAACACCATATATTTT. Its translation: CASSETRGLGGNTIYF. The chain couples TRBV25-1 to TRBJ1-3; TRBD1 aligns across 7 bases. J lost 3 bases, V lost 2 bases, and 7 bases had no gene match. There are 16 residues in the CDR3. Per the germline V gene, CDR1 is MGHDK and CDR2 is SYGVNS.

By sample fraction, this clonotype is medium-sized. V and J are TRBV18 and TRBJ1-4, with unresolved D. This CDR3 has 14 residues. CDR1 is KGHSH and CDR2 is LQKENI in the germline V gene. Trimming took off 3 bases at V and 6 bases at J, with 11 bases between the two ends. CDR3 amino acids: CASSPREGDEKLFF. Written as DNA, the CDR3 is TGTGCCAGCTCACCCCGGGAAGGTGATGAAAAACTGTTTTTT.

This clonotype is judged medium-sized. The CDR3 spells CASSITGRGENSPLHF. In DNA, the CDR3 is TGTGCCAGTAGTATAACGGGGAGAGGCGAGAATTCACCCCTCCACTTT. The chain has TRBV19 and TRBJ1-6; D is uncertain. Trimming removed 2 bases at V and 7 bases at J, with 15 bases between. Germline V gene data show CDR1 as LNHDA and CDR2 as SQIVND (reference sequence). The length of the CDR3 is 16 residues.

This clonotype was picked up many times. The rearrangement links TRBV6-6 to TRBJ1-2; no clear D. Germline assignment: CDR1 MNHNY and CDR2 SVGAGI (reference sequence). This CDR3 contains 13 residues. V was pared by 2 bases and J by 2 bases, with 6 bases between. The CDR3 DNA is TGTGCCAGCAGTTACAACTCGAACTATGGCTACACCTTC. Protein sequence: CASSYNSNYGYTF.

This rearrangement joins TRBV10-2 to TRBJ2-7; D possibly uses TRBD1 or TRBD2 (6 bases each). The V end was cut by 4 bases, the J end by 5 bases, with 21 bases between. The CDR3 has 16 residues. CDR1 is WSHSY and CDR2 is SAAADI in the germline V gene. CDR3 sequence: CASSGAARGPSDEQYF. The CDR3 DNA is TGCGCCAGCAGTGGAGCGGCCCGGGGGCCTAGTGACGAGCAGTACTTC.

This clonotype is medium-sized within its sample. The chain is built from TRBV18 and TRBJ2-1, with unresolved D. The germline CDR1 and CDR2 sequences are KGHSH and LQKENI. CDR3 length: 12 amino acids. V was clipped by 5 bases and J by 8 bases, with 10 bases between them. The CDR3 here is CASSDFGDEQFF. The CDR3 region has the DNA TGTGCCAGCTCAGACTTTGGGGATGAGCAGTTCTTC.

This clonotype occurred once. A much larger clonotype is one base distant, so this may be a read error. The chain combines TRBV6-6 with TRBJ2-7, with 9 bases fitting TRBD2. The CDR3 has 13 amino acids. The V and J ends lost 10 bases and 6 bases, in that order; junction bases with no gene match: 10. CDR1 is MNHNY and CDR2 is SVGAGI in the germline V gene (reference sequence). The CDR3 loop reads CANARGRASEQYF. The CDR3 DNA follows: TGTGCCAACGCTCGCGGGAGGGCCTCCGAGCAGTACTTC.

In its sample, this clonotype ranks as medium-sized. The chain couples TRBV27 to TRBJ2-2; possible D gene TRBD2, 5 bases. The V end lost 11 bases, the J end lost 0 bases, and 19 bases lay between the germline ends. The germline gives CDR1 MNHEY, CDR2 SMNVEV (reference sequence). The CDR3 length is 16 residues. As DNA, the CDR3 is TGTGCCCGCCAAAGTTGGGGAGCCCCGAACACCGGGGAGCTGTTTTTT. It translates to CARQSWGAPNTGELFF.

The gene calls are TRBV20-1 and TRBJ2-3; TRBD1 might be the D (5 bases). Germline-derived CDR1 and CDR2 are DFQATT and SNEGSKA (reference sequence). The CDR3 is 14 residues long. V gave up 7 bases and J gave up 4 bases, with 18 bases separating them. The CDR3: CSGEQAGSADTQYF. The DNA for the CDR3 is TGCAGTGGAGAACAGGCCGGGTCTGCAGATACGCAGTATTTT.

The chain uses TRBV12-3 or TRBV12-4 and TRBJ2-7; D gene unclear. This CDR3 spans 13 amino acids. V was clipped by 6 bases and J by 2 bases, with 11 bases between them. CDR3 in amino acids: CASSQDRTYEQYF. Here the CDR3 DNA reads TGTGCCAGCAGCCAGGACCGAACCTACGAGCAGTACTTC.

Relative to its sample, this clonotype is medium-sized. The rearrangement joins TRBV28 to TRBJ1-2; D not resolved. From germline, CDR1 is MDHEN and CDR2 SYDVKM. V was cut by 1 base and J by 7 bases, with 13 bases left in between. The CDR3 sequence is 14 residues long. CDR3 in amino acids: CASSLSAGPLGYTF. CDR3 bases: TGTGCCAGCAGTTTATCGGCCGGCCCCCTTGGCTACACCTTC.

This chain links TRBV5-6 with TRBJ2-7; D gene unclear. Germline lookup yields CDR1 SGHDT and CDR2 YYEEEE. This CDR3 contains 11 residues. Trimming shortened V by 3 bases and J by 0 bases, and 1 base separated the two germline ends. The CDR3 reads CASSSSYEQYF. The CDR3 DNA follows: TGTGCCAGCAGCTCCTCCTACGAGCAGTACTTC.

This clonotype appeared a few times. The CDR3 nucleotides read TGTGCCAGCAGTTACAGTACCGGGGGCGTTTCTGGAAACACCATATATTTT. This gives the protein CASSYSTGGVSGNTIYF. The J gene is TRBJ1-3, the V gene TRBV6-6, with D perhaps matching TRBD1 (6 bases). Germline V gives CDR1 MNHNY, CDR2 SVGAGI (reference sequence). V was trimmed by 2 bases and J by 1 base, leaving 15 bases between them. The CDR3 contains 17 residues.